A single sample is the source of the 30 T cell receptor beta chains below, sequenced in a study of molecular identifiers for immune sequencing clone quantification. TCRdb redid the calling of the PCR reads with MiXCR, one entry per CDR3 protein. The data hold approximately 320,000 distinct CDR3 sequences, with roughly a quarter observed a single time. Specimen: naive CD8+ T cells from blood, with Jurkat cell RNA spiked in. Noted subset: FACS-sorted CD8+CD4-CCR7+CD45RA+ naive T cells. The receptor set was obtained from a human donor in good health. Some libraries in this study had Jurkat cell RNA spiked in.

Concerning this clonotype: This CDR3 is missing its conserved last phenylalanine or tryptophan, likely due to a read error. The genes are TRBV2 and TRBJ1-5; D is unclear. In germline, CDR1 is SNHLY, CDR2 FYNNEI. The CDR3 runs 15 residues. CDR3 nucleotides: TGTGCCAGCAGGGAAGACGGGGATAGCAATCAGCCCCAGCATCTT. This encodes CASREDGDSNQPQHL.

Many counts were recorded for this clonotype. The rearrangement joins TRBV6-1 to TRBJ1-2; D not resolved. Germline CDR1 MNHNS, CDR2 SASEGT. The CDR3 loop spans 15 amino acids. V was pared by 1 base and J by 5 bases, with 14 bases between. For the CDR3, the DNA is TGTGCCAGCAGTGAAGGCGTCGATCAGTCTTATGGCTACACCTTC. Translating it yields CASSEGVDQSYGYTF.

This clonotype has ten or more counts. The V call is TRBV7-6, the J call TRBJ1-2, with D unclear. Trimming left V 1 base short and J 1 base short, with 10 bases between. CDR3 length: 15 amino acids. Germline lookup yields CDR1 SGHVS and CDR2 FNYEAQ. CDR3 in amino acids: CASSLDEGFNYGYTF. CDR3 in DNA: TGTGCCAGCAGCTTAGATGAGGGATTTAACTATGGCTACACCTTC.

This clonotype appeared many times. V gene TRBV19 combines with J gene TRBJ1-1; D possibly corresponds to TRBD1 (5 bases). The CDR3 contains 13 residues. V was cut by 5 bases and J by 1 base, with 8 bases left in between. Germline-derived CDR1 and CDR2 are LNHDA and SQIVND (reference sequence). CDR3 sequence: CASSAGPNTEAFF. As DNA, the CDR3 is TGTGCCAGTAGTGCGGGGCCGAACACTGAAGCTTTCTTT. Based on the CDR3 plus reference TRBV19 and TRBJ1-1, the full variable domain is DGGITQSPKYLFRKEGQNVTLSCEQNLNHDAMYWYRQDPGQGLRLIYYSQIVNDFQKGDIAEGYSVSREKKESFPLTVTSAQKNPTAFYLCASSAGPNTEAFFGQGTRLTVV.

The sample holds a few counts of this clonotype. The rearrangement links TRBV27 to TRBJ1-5, with 9 bases fitting TRBD1. Germline values: CDR1 MNHEY, CDR2 SMNVEV (reference sequence). The CDR3 loop spans 17 amino acids. The V gene end was trimmed by 5 bases and the J gene end by 5 bases; junction bases not matched to a gene: 13. Here the CDR3 DNA reads TGTGCCAGCAGTCCCAGACAGGGGGTGTCGTTCCATCAGCCCCAGCATTTT. Translated: CASSPRQGVSFHQPQHF.

This clonotype was counted a few times. The genes are TRBV12-3 or TRBV12-4 and TRBJ2-3; D gene unclear. This CDR3 is 15 amino acids long. Trimming stripped 3 bases from V and 4 bases from J, with 14 bases between. CDR3 sequence reads: CASSFWWDTADTQYF. For the CDR3, the DNA is TGTGCCAGCAGTTTTTGGTGGGATACGGCAGATACGCAGTATTTT.

This clonotype was seen ten or more times. The genes are TRBV11-2 and TRBJ1-1, with a tentative D call TRBD1 (5 bases). Germline V lookup: CDR1 SGHAT, CDR2 FQNNGV. V lost 5 bases and J lost 4, with 11 bases in between. The CDR3 has 13 residues. CDR3 loop: CASSPGTGTEAFF. The CDR3, as DNA: TGTGCCAGCAGCCCTGGGACGGGCACTGAAGCTTTCTTT.

Only a few counts were recorded for this clonotype. The chain uses TRBV6-5 and TRBJ2-3, with TRBD2 as a possible D gene (7 bases). This CDR3 has 14 amino acids. Germline V gene lookup returns CDR1 MNHEY and CDR2 SVGAGI. Trimming pared 8 bases from V and 4 bases from J, leaving 16 bases between. CDR3 protein: CASGGAGWPDTQYF. The CDR3 nucleotides are TGTGCCAGCGGGGGGGCAGGGTGGCCAGATACGCAGTATTTT.

In DNA, the CDR3 is TGCGCCAGCAGTGAGTCGACGGGGGGAATGGGAGAAAAACTGTTTTTT. Translated: CASSESTGGMGEKLFF. The chain combines TRBV10-2 with TRBJ1-4; TRBD1 might be the D (5 bases). Looked up from germline, CDR1 is WSHSY and CDR2 is SAAADI. The CDR3 sequence is 16 residues long. V was clipped by 0 bases and J by 8 bases, with 16 bases between them.

Only a few counts were recorded for this clonotype. The chain recombines TRBV18 with TRBJ2-3; the D gene is possibly TRBD2 (6 bases). The CDR3 is made up of 15 amino acids. CDR1 and CDR2 (germline): KGHSH, LQKENI. V shed 5 bases and J shed 2 bases, with 14 bases lying between them. The DNA for the CDR3 is TGTGCCAGCTCAACCGAGGAGGGGCCCACAGATACGCAGTATTTT. It encodes CASSTEEGPTDTQYF.

This clonotype has just a few counts. J is TRBJ2-2 and V is TRBV4-1, with D perhaps being TRBD1 or TRBD2 (5 bases each). The CDR3 totals 18 residues. The germline V gene encodes CDR1 MGHRA and CDR2 YSYEKL. V lost 4 bases and J lost 1, with 19 bases in between. The CDR3, as DNA: TGCGCCAGCAGCCTCACCCTACTGGGACCTATGAACACCGGGGAGCTGTTTTTT. Its protein is CASSLTLLGPMNTGELFF.

The CDR3 coding sequence is TGTGCCAGCAGAAAGACAGGGTATCACTCCTACGAGCAGTACTTC. It yields the protein CASRKTGYHSYEQYF. The genes are TRBV27 and TRBJ2-7; 7 nucleotides agree with TRBD1. V lost 6 bases, J lost 0 bases, and 8 bases stayed unmatched. From germline, CDR1 is MNHEY and CDR2 SMNVEV (reference sequence). The CDR3 extends over 15 amino acids.

This chain links TRBV2 with TRBJ2-6; D is unclear. V was shortened by 11 bases and J by 1 base, with 12 bases between the two germline ends. The CDR3 extends over 14 amino acids. CDR1 and CDR2 from the germline V gene are SNHLY and FYNNEI. DNA of the CDR3: TGTGCCCGCACCCATACATCTGGGGCCAACGTCCTGACTTTC. Its translation is CARTHTSGANVLTF.

There are a few counts of this clonotype. This chain links TRBV7-3 with TRBJ2-3; 7 bases align to TRBD2. The germline V gene has CDR1 SGHTA and CDR2 FQGTGA. CDR3 length equals 16 residues. The V segment lost 2 bases and the J segment 4 bases; nucleotides outside the gene matches: 9. CDR3 sequence reads: CASSLLPRENADTQYF. CDR3 DNA sequence: TGTGCCAGCAGCTTATTACCGCGGGAGAACGCAGATACGCAGTATTTT.

Concerning this clonotype itself: An end of the junction differs from the germline gene, which may be a read error. The chain links TRBV12-3 or TRBV12-4 to TRBJ2-4; D is unclear. This CDR3 spans 13 amino acids. DNA of the CDR3: TGTGCCAGCAGTTTTAGCTTAGAAGACATTCAGTGCTTC. This encodes CASSFSLEDIQCF.

This clonotype was counted between two and nine times. The rearrangement uses TRBV6-5 and TRBJ2-1; a possible D gene is TRBD1 (6 bases). The CDR3 length is 16 residues. CDR1 and CDR2 from the germline V gene are MNHEY and SVGAGI. Trimming took 4 bases from V and 1 from J, leaving 14 bases between them. The CDR3 nucleotides read TGTGCCAGCAGTTCCCCCGGGCAGGGGTCCTACAATGAGCAGTTCTTC. This translates into CASSSPGQGSYNEQFF.

This chain connects TRBV30 to TRBJ2-7; 9 bases are a match to TRBD2. The germline gives CDR1 GTSNPN, CDR2 SVGIG (reference sequence). Trimming removed 0 bases from V and 6 bases from J; junction bases left unmatched: 9. CDR3 length: 15 amino acids. Written as DNA, the CDR3 is TGTGCCTGGAGTGTACTGATTAGCGGGGGAGGCGAGCAGTACTTC. It codes for CAWSVLISGGGEQYF.

This clonotype occurred many times. The V call is TRBV30, the J call TRBJ2-2; D gene ambiguous. This CDR3 has 13 residues. V was shortened by 5 bases and J by 2 bases, with 9 bases between the two germline ends. Germline assignment: CDR1 GTSNPN and CDR2 SVGIG (reference sequence). CDR3 amino acids: CAWSHVNTGELFF. In DNA, the CDR3 is TGTGCCTGGTCACACGTAAACACCGGGGAGCTGTTTTTT.

The chain couples TRBV9 to TRBJ1-4; 7 nucleotides align to TRBD1. V trimming: 4 bases; J trimming: 7 bases; junction bases outside the gene matches: 10. The germline V gene encodes CDR1 SGDLS and CDR2 YYNGEE. The length of the CDR3 is 15 residues. The CDR3 reads CASSPGQANGEKLFF. In DNA, the CDR3 is TGTGCCAGCAGCCCAGGACAGGCTAACGGTGAAAAACTGTTTTTT.

Remarks on this clonotype: An end of the junction does not agree with germline; a read error may underlie this. The chain has TRBV6-5 and TRBJ2-7; D perhaps matches TRBD2 (5 bases). Germline assignment: CDR1 MNHEY and CDR2 SVGAGI. This CDR3 is built from 14 residues. DNA for the CDR3: TGTGCCAGCGGTTACACCGAAGTGGACTCCGAGCAGTACTTC. It translates to CASGYTEVDSEQYF.

A note on this clonotype: A single base separates this from a much larger clone, so it may be a read error. The conserved closing phenylalanine or tryptophan is absent in this CDR3, likely reflecting a read error. The chain has TRBV20-1 and TRBJ2-3, with 7 bases aligning to TRBD2. Germline CDR1 DFQATT, CDR2 SNEGSKA (reference sequence). V lost 2 bases, J lost 0 bases, and 5 bases stayed unmatched. The CDR3 is 15 amino acids. The CDR3 loop reads CSARMLAASTDTQYV. The DNA of the CDR3 is TGCAGTGCTAGAATGCTAGCGGCTAGCACAGATACGCAGTATGTT.

The table lists this clonotype with a few counts. The chain recombines TRBV6-2 or TRBV6-3 with TRBJ1-5; D gene unclear. Germline V gene data show CDR1 as MNHEY and CDR2 as SVGEGT. This CDR3 region has 14 residues. V lost 6 bases, J lost 6 bases, and 15 bases lay in between. This CDR3 is CASSTDGKGQPQHF. CDR3 sequence (DNA): TGTGCCAGCAGCACGGACGGTAAAGGTCAGCCCCAGCATTTT.

The V and J genes are TRBV2 and TRBJ1-3, with 8 bases lining up with TRBD1. The CDR3 is 14 residues long. Germline V gene lookup returns CDR1 SNHLY and CDR2 FYNNEI. Trimming at V came to 6 bases and at J to 7 bases, leaving 8 bases not matched to a gene. The CDR3 spells CASRVRGPGNTIYF. The CDR3 nucleotides are TGTGCCAGCAGAGTCAGGGGGCCAGGGAACACCATATATTTT.

This clonotype showed up just a few times. V usage is TRBV6-7 and J usage is TRBJ2-1, with 11 bases fitting TRBD2. TRBV6-7 is an ORF, and what it does is uncertain. This CDR3 is 17 amino acids long. Trimming removed 2 bases from V and 7 bases from J; junction bases left unmatched: 10. The CDR3 DNA is TGTGCCAGCAGTTACGACGTTGTAGTAGCGGGAGGGAATGAGCAGTTCTTC. Residues: CASSYDVVVAGGNEQFF.

Only a few counts were recorded for this clonotype. The chain recombines TRBV6-2 or TRBV6-3 with TRBJ2-1; D unclear. The CDR3 runs 13 residues. The V gene lost 1 base and the J gene lost 5 bases, with 6 bases spanning the gap. Germline V gene sequence: CDR1 MNHEY, CDR2 SVGEGT. The CDR3 DNA reads TGTGCCAGCAGTTACTTAGCCAACAATGAGCAGTTCTTC. It yields the protein CASSYLANNEQFF.

This chain connects TRBV19 to TRBJ2-7; D might be TRBD1 or TRBD2, each matching 6 bases. With 5 bases removed from V and 0 bases from J, the gap between germline ends came to 26 bases. The CDR3 is 19 amino acids. Germline CDR1 is LNHDA and CDR2 is SQIVND (reference sequence). The CDR3 sequence: CASSYSGRTDYKSSYEQYF. CDR3 nucleotides: TGTGCCAGTAGTTATAGCGGTCGGACAGACTACAAAAGCTCCTACGAGCAGTACTTC.

This clonotype was found many times. The V gene is TRBV4-2, the J gene TRBJ1-1; 7 bases map to TRBD1. CDR1 is LGHNA, CDR2 YNFKEQ, per germline. This CDR3 region has 16 residues. The V gene end was trimmed by 3 bases and the J gene end by 4 bases; junction bases not matched to a gene: 11. The CDR3 loop reads CASSQEPGGLITEAFF. CDR3 nucleotides: TGTGCCAGCAGCCAGGAACCAGGGGGATTGATCACTGAAGCTTTCTTT.

As regards this clonotype: This sequence may be a read error, since a much larger clone differs from it by one base. The rearrangement links TRBV6-1 to TRBJ1-1; 8 nucleotides agree with TRBD1. This CDR3 contains 15 residues. Germline-derived CDR1 and CDR2 are MNHNS and SASEGT. DNA of the CDR3: TGTGCCGGCAGTGACGGACAGGGATTGAACACTGAAGCTTTCTTT. It encodes CAGSDGQGLNTEAFF.

Note on this clonotype: It may be a read error: a sequence one base away is much more abundant. The V gene is TRBV7-9, the J gene TRBJ2-5, with 9 bases matching TRBD1. Germline V CDR1 and CDR2: SEHNR, FQNEAQ (reference sequence). The CDR3 totals 14 residues. Here the CDR3 DNA reads TGTGCCGGCAGCCGGACAGGGGTGGAAGAGACCCAGTACTTC. Its protein product is CAGSRTGVEETQYF.

This clonotype has ten or more counts. The chain employs TRBV2 and TRBJ2-2, with 7 bases that match TRBD1. Germline V CDR1 and CDR2: SNHLY, FYNNEI. V lost 9 bases to trimming and J lost 7 bases; unmatched junction nucleotides: 14. The CDR3 consists of 15 residues. CDR3 in DNA: TGTGCCAGGACAAGTCGACAGGGTCCAGACGGGGAGCTGTTTTTT. Translation: CARTSRQGPDGELFF.